The rows below give T cell receptor beta chains drawn from one sample of a study of control samples from healthy donors and cancer patients. Measured with immunoSEQ multiplex PCR; TCRdb has only the in-frame clones, and not every one. Here the sample spans approximately 40,000 clones, around 80% being singletons. The specimen sequenced was PBMCs. The receptor set was obtained from a woman in her sixties or seventies with lung cancer. CDR3s include the opening cysteine and the closing phenylalanine or tryptophan. Each record gives: clone size, V gene, CDR3 length, J gene, D gene, CDR3 DNA, CDR3 protein. The D gene is left open where the match is weak. For some rows the clone size is stated as once, few or many, or as a class when expanded; others skip it.

>few|TRBV6-6|16|TRBJ2-2|.
TGTGCCAGCAGTTACTTTCAGCGGACGAACACCGGGGAGCTGTTTTTT
CASSYFQRTNTGELFF
>.|TRBV20-1|11|TRBJ1-6|.
TGCAGTGCCCAGGCTCACTCACCCCTCCACTTT
CSAQAHSPLHF
>.|TRBV12-3/TRBV12-4|13|TRBJ2-2|.
TGTGCCAGCAGTTTTTCTCTGCCCGGGGAGCTGTTTTTT
CASSFSLPGELFF
>.|TRBV19|15|TRBJ1-5|.
TGTGCCAGTAGTATCGGGGGCTATAGCAATCAGCCCCAGCATTTT
CASSIGGYSNQPQHF
>.|TRBV5-4|11|TRBJ2-3|.
TGTGCCAGCAGCCAAACAGATACGCAGTATTTT
CASSQTDTQYF
>.|TRBV27|16|TRBJ2-1|.
TGTGCCAGCAGTCCCCAAACGGGAGCGCCCTACAATGAGCAGTTCTTC
CASSPQTGAPYNEQFF
>.|TRBV30|14|TRBJ1-1|.
TGTGCCTGGAGTGTAGCCTTGGGGGGCGCTGAAGCTTTCTTT
CAWSVALGGAEAFF
>.|TRBV11-1|16|TRBJ2-3|.
TGTGCCAGCAGCTTACTTACGTCTTCTAGCACAGATACGCAGTATTTT
CASSLLTSSSTDTQYF
>.|TRBV2|15|TRBJ2-7|.
TGTGCCAGCACACGAGGGACTTACACCTCCTACGAGCAGTACTTC
CASTRGTYTSYEQYF
>medium-sized|TRBV5-1|14|TRBJ1-2|TRBD1
TGCGCCAGCAGCTATACGACAGGGATAGGGGGCTACACCTTC
CASSYTTGIGGYTF
>.|TRBV6-5|14|TRBJ1-1|.
TGTGCCAGCAGACTCCAGGGGAGGGACACTGAAGCTTTCTTT
CASRLQGRDTEAFF
>.|TRBV7-3|15|TRBJ2-7|.
TGTGCCAGCAGCTACACTCCGGGACCCGGGTACGAGCAGTACTTC
CASSYTPGPGYEQYF
>.|TRBV18|16|TRBJ1-2|.
TGTGCCAGCTCACACTCCGGGGGGGTACGATACTATGGCTACACCTTC
CASSHSGGVRYYGYTF
>.|TRBV7-2|15|TRBJ1-2|TRBD1
TGTGCCAGCAGCTCAGGACAGGGGAGGAACTATGGCTACACCTTC
CASSSGQGRNYGYTF
>.|TRBV7-9|13|TRBJ2-1|.
TGTGCCAGCAGCTTTGGAGTGGCGACAGAGCAGTTCTTC
CASSFGVATEQFF
>.|TRBV10-3|12|TRBJ2-2|.
TGTGCCATCAGTGGGGACACCGGGGAGCTGTTTTTT
CAISGDTGELFF
>.|TRBV7-9|19|TRBJ2-2|.
TGTGCCAGCAGCTTTTCCGGTATTAGCGGAACAACGAACACCGGGGAGCTGTTTTTT
CASSFSGISGTTNTGELFF
>.|TRBV30|12|TRBJ2-7|.
TGTGCCTGGAGTGTATCGTTCAACGAGCAGTACTTC
CAWSVSFNEQYF
>few|TRBV12-5|15|TRBJ1-1|.
TGTGCTAGTGGTTTGCAACAGGGCTTGAACACTGAAGCTTTCTTT
CASGLQQGLNTEAFF
>once|TRBV7-9|16|TRBJ1-2|.
TGTGCCAGCAGCTTAGCGAGAAGACAGAGTCTCTATGGCTACACCTTC
CASSLARRQSLYGYTF
>.|TRBV24-1|13|TRBJ2-1|TRBD2
TGTGCCACCAGAACTAGCGGGGGCGGCGAGCAGTTCTTC
CATRTSGGGEQFF
>once|TRBV6-5|14|TRBJ1-3|.
TGTGCCAGCCATAACATAGCATCTGGAAACACCATATATTTT
CASHNIASGNTIYF